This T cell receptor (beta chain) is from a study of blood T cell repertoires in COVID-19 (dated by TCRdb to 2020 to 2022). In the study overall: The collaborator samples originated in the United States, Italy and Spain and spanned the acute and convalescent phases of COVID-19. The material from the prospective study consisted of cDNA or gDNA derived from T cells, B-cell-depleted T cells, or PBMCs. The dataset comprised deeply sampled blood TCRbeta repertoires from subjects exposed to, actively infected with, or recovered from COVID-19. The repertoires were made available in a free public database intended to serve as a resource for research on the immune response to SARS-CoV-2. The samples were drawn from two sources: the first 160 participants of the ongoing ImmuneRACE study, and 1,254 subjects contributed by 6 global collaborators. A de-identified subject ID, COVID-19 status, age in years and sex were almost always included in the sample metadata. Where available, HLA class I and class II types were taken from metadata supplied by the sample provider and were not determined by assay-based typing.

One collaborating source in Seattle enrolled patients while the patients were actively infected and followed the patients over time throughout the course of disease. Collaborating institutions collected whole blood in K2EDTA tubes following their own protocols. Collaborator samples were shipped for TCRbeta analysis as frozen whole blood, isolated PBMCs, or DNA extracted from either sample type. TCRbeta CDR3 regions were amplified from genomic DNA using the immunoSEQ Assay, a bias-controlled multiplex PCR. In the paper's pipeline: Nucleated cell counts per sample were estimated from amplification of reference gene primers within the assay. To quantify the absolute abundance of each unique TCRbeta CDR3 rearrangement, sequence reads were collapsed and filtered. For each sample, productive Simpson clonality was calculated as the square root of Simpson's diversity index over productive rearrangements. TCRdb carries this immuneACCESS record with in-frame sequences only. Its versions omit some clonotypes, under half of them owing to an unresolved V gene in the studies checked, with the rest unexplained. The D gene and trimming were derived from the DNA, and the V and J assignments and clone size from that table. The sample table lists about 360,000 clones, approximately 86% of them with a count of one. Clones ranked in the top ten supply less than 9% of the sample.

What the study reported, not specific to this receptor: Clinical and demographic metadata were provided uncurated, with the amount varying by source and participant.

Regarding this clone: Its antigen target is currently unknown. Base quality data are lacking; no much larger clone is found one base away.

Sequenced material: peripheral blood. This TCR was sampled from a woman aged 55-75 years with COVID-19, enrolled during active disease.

The CDR3 sequence is CASSLGRQGESEKLFF. The DNA sequence is TGTGCCAGCAGCTTGGGTAGACAGGGAGAGTCTGAAAAACTGTTTTTT. This chain is built from TRBV5-4 and TRBJ1-4, with 7 junctional bases fitting TRBD1. V lost 0 bases and J lost 7 bases, and the count of bases not matched to a germline gene is 9. The CDR3, from cysteine to phenylalanine, totals 16 residues. The CDR3 DNA has 48 bases and is translated from base 1. The germline V gene (reference sequence) specifies SGHNT as CDR1 and YYREEE as CDR2.